The 14 T cell receptor beta chains given below trace back to one sample, sequenced in a study of T cells after posttransplantation cyclophosphamide. The protocol was immunoSEQ multiplex PCR, while the TCRdb copy is restricted to in-frame clones and leaves out a portion. The table includes 2,500 to 4,000 clones, roughly 77% detected once. A marrow graft followed busulfan-fludarabine conditioning, with cyclophosphamide on days +3 and +4. The input for sequencing was PBMCs, taken about 190 days after allogeneic stem cell transplant with posttransplant cyclophosphamide. These receptors came from a male patient aged 55 to 70 who received an allogeneic stem cell transplant from a related donor and was CMV-positive. Among the T cells, some may be from the graft donor.

This clone came up once. The V call is TRBV28, the J call TRBJ2-5, with 7 bases matching TRBD1. The J call is doubtful: the DNA matches TRBJ2-7 better. Germline CDR1 reads MDHEN; CDR2 reads SYDVKM. The CDR3 length is 11 residues. As DNA, the CDR3 is TGTGCCGCGGACAGGACCTACGAGCAGTACTTC. As protein: CAADRTYEQYF.

The chain is built from TRBV5-1 and TRBJ2-3; possible D gene TRBD1, 6 bases. V lost 4 bases and J 2 bases, leaving 14 bases between the germline ends. The CDR3 totals 15 residues. CDR1 and CDR2 (germline): SGHRS, YFSETQ. CDR3 nucleotide sequence: TGCGCCAGCAGCGAAACGGGACACGACACAGATACGCAGTATTTT. Translating gives CASSETGHDTDTQYF.

A single count supports this clone. The chain carries TRBV5-1 and TRBJ1-1; D is possibly TRBD1 (5 bases). The ends were cut back, 1 base at V and 5 bases at J, with 9 bases in the middle. Germline CDR1 and CDR2: SGHRS and YFSETQ. This CDR3 is built from 13 residues. The CDR3 nucleotides read TGCGCCAGCAGCTTGTCAGGGAGGACTGAAGCTTTCTTT. Translation gives CASSLSGRTEAFF.

The chain links TRBV5-1 to TRBJ2-2, with 10 nucleotides matching TRBD2. Germline V gives CDR1 SGHRS, CDR2 YFSETQ. The CDR3 has 15 residues. Losses at the gene ends were 5 bases for V and 2 bases for J; bases not matched to a gene: 3. CDR3 DNA: TGCGCCAGCAGTAGCGGGGGGCCAAACACCGGGGAGCTGTTTTTT. Translated, it gives CASSSGGPNTGELFF. Filled out from reference TRBV5-1 and TRBJ2-2, the complete variable domain reads KAGVTQTPRYLIKTRGQQVTLSCSPISGHRSVSWYQQTPGQGLQFLFEYFSETQRNKGNFPGRFSGRQFSNSRSEMNVSTLELGDSALYLCASSSGGPNTGELFFGEGSRLTVL.

This clone has just a few counts. The J gene is TRBJ2-1, the V gene TRBV15, with 15 bases aligning to TRBD2. The V segment lost 3 bases and the J segment 8 bases; nucleotides outside the gene matches: 11. This CDR3 contains 18 residues. Germline CDR1 reads LNHNV; CDR2 reads YYDKDF (reference sequence). DNA for the CDR3: TGTGCCACCAGCAGCGGGACTAGCGGGAGGAGGGTGGGCGATGAGCAGTTCTTC. It yields the protein CATSSGTSGRRVGDEQFF.

This CDR3 reads CASRERTGSSYNSPLHF. CDR3 nucleotides: TGCGCCAGCAGGGAGAGGACAGGGAGCTCCTATAATTCACCCCTCCACTTT. This chain uses TRBV5-1 with TRBJ1-6; 8 bases fit TRBD1. The CDR3 has 17 residues. Losses at the gene ends were 5 bases for V and 0 bases for J; bases not matched to a gene: 7. CDR1 and CDR2 from the germline V gene are SGHRS and YFSETQ.

This clone has a single count. The chain uses TRBV27 and TRBJ2-2; 7 bases match TRBD1. Germline lookup yields CDR1 MNHEY and CDR2 SMNVEV (reference sequence). Germline trimming cut 3 bases from V and 1 base from J; bases unmatched to any gene: 5. CDR3 length: 16 residues. This CDR3 reads CASSFSGTVNTGELFF. CDR3 nucleotides: TGTGCCAGCAGTTTTTCCGGGACAGTGAACACCGGGGAGCTGTTTTTT.

V is TRBV7-2 and J is TRBJ2-2; D is possibly TRBD1 (5 bases). The CDR3 is 15 amino acids. V gave up 1 base and J gave up 2 bases, with 8 bases separating them. Germline CDR1 reads SGHTA; CDR2 reads FQGNSA. CDR3 sequence reads: CASSLEGINTGELFF. The CDR3 region has the DNA TGTGCCAGCAGCTTAGAGGGGATTAACACCGGGGAGCTGTTTTTT.

The rearrangement uses TRBV7-3 and TRBJ2-2, with TRBD2 identical over 14 bases. The V gene end was trimmed by 4 bases and the J gene end by 0 bases; junction bases not matched to a gene: 1. CDR1 is SGHTA and CDR2 is FQGTGA in the germline V gene. This CDR3 comprises 17 residues. In nucleotides, the CDR3 is TGTGCCAGCAGCTGGGGACTAGCGGGGGCGAACACCGGGGAGCTGTTTTTT. This gives the protein CASSWGLAGANTGELFF.

The V gene is TRBV4-2, the J gene TRBJ1-5; D remains ambiguous. The CDR3 has 13 residues. Trimming cost V 1 base and J 5 bases, with 6 bases left between them. CDR1 LGHNA and CDR2 YNFKEQ come from the germline V gene. The CDR3 spells CASSQGADQPQHF. DNA of the CDR3: TGTGCCAGCAGCCAAGGCGCGGATCAGCCCCAGCATTTT.

This rearrangement joins TRBV5-1 to TRBJ1-2; D remains ambiguous. This CDR3 comprises 14 residues. The germline V gene has CDR1 SGHRS and CDR2 YFSETQ. Trimming cost V 5 bases and J 4 bases, with 15 bases left between them. The CDR3 DNA sequence: TGCGCCAGCAGTGAGGAGGGCTCGTCCTATGGCTACACCTTC. Its protein product is CASSEEGSSYGYTF.

The rearrangement links TRBV7-2 to TRBJ2-5; D uncertain. Matching the DNA end better, TRBJ2-7 makes the J call doubtful. The germline gives CDR1 SGHTA, CDR2 FQGNSA. There are 12 residues in the CDR3. CDR3 DNA: TGTGCCAGCAGCTTAGTCCTAAACGAGCAGTACTTC. This gives the protein CASSLVLNEQYF.

The chain uses TRBV30 and TRBJ2-5; 12 nucleotides align to TRBD2. V shed 4 bases and J 5 bases; nucleotides not matched to a gene: 14. The germline gives CDR1 GTSNPN, CDR2 SVGIG (reference sequence). The CDR3 contains 17 residues. Here the CDR3 reads CAWTWGATSGRRETQYF. CDR3 in DNA: TGTGCCTGGACGTGGGGGGCGACTAGCGGGAGACGGGAGACCCAGTACTTC.

V is TRBV11-2 and J is TRBJ1-1; no clear D. CDR3 length equals 15 residues. The V and J ends lost 0 bases and 1 base respectively, with 9 bases between them. Germline-derived CDR1 and CDR2 are SGHAT and FQNNGV. CDR3 sequence reads: CASSLELSPNTEAFF. For the CDR3, the DNA is TGTGCCAGCAGCTTAGAACTTTCTCCGAACACTGAAGCTTTCTTT. The whole variable domain, remainder taken from reference TRBV11-2 and TRBJ1-1, is EAGVAQSPRYKIIEKRQSVAFWCNPISGHATLYWYQQILGQGPKLLIQFQNNGVVDDSQLPKDRFSAERLKGVDSTLKIQPAKLEDSAVYLCASSLELSPNTEAFFGQGTRLTVV.